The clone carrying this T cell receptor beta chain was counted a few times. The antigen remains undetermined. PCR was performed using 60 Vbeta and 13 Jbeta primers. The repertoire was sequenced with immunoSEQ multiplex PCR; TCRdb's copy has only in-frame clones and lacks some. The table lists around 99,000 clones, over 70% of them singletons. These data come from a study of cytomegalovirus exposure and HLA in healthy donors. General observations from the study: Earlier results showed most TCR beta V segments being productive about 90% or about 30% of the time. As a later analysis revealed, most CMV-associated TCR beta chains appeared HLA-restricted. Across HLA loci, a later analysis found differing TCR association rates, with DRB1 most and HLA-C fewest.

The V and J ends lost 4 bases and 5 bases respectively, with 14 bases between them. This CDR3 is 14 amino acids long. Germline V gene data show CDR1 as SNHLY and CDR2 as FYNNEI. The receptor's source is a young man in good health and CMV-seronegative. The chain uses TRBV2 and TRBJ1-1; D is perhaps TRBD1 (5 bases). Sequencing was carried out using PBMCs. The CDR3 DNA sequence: TGTGCCAGCAGTGTTGGGGCAGGGAATACTGAAGCTTTCTTT. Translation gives CASSVGAGNTEAFF.